Presented here are 10 T cell receptor beta chains from one specimen sequenced in a study of T-cell reconstitution after alpha-beta-depleted transplantation in children. The TCRbeta library was prepared with unique molecular identifiers. One entry per CDR3 protein, called by TCRdb with MiXCR from the PCR reads. Found here are 700,000 to 950,000 distinct CDR3 sequences, 16% of them singletons; the top ten hold approximately 4.5%. Source: PBMCs, mostly from graft donor cells, taken 360 days after TCRalphabeta/CD19-depleted stem cell transplant. These receptor sequences come from a male patient under 18 who had a stem cell transplant for acute lymphoblastic leukemia, so the T cells may come from the graft donor.

The chain has TRBV5-1 and TRBJ2-7; D is undetermined. Germline values: CDR1 SGHRS, CDR2 YFSETQ. Trimming shortened V by 2 bases and J by 3 bases, and 15 bases separated the two germline ends. The CDR3 totals 15 residues. The CDR3 is CASSFDTLRIYEQYF. The CDR3 DNA is TGCGCCAGCAGCTTCGACACCCTGCGGATCTACGAGCAGTACTTC.

This clonotype was observed a handful of times. The chain has TRBV2 and TRBJ1-5, with D perhaps matching TRBD1 (6 bases). The CDR3 contains 16 residues. Germline V gene sequence: CDR1 SNHLY, CDR2 FYNNEI. V was shortened by 2 bases and J by 6 bases, with 17 bases between the two germline ends. The CDR3 loop is CASSEWSRGGGQPQHF. CDR3 sequence (DNA): TGTGCCAGCAGTGAATGGTCCAGGGGTGGGGGTCAGCCCCAGCATTTT.

This clonotype was seen at least ten times. The gene calls are TRBV7-9 and TRBJ1-1, with D hard to call. CDR1 and CDR2 (germline): SEHNR, FQNEAQ (reference sequence). Trimming left V 8 bases short and J 1 base short, with 14 bases between. CDR3 length: 14 residues. The CDR3 reads CASPPVPGNTEAFF. The CDR3 DNA reads as TGTGCCAGCCCTCCGGTACCCGGGAACACTGAAGCTTTCTTT. Drawing the rest from reference TRBV7-9 and TRBJ1-1, the complete variable domain is DTGVSQNPRHKITKRGQNVTFRCDPISEHNRLYWYRQTLGQGPEFLTYFQNEAQLEKSRLLSDRFSAERPKGSFSTLEIQRTEQGDSAMYLCASPPVPGNTEAFFGQGTRLTVV.

There are a few counts of this clonotype. V usage is TRBV6-1 and J usage is TRBJ2-1; TRBD2 might be the D (5 bases). V lost 4 bases, J lost 3 bases, and 10 bases lay in between. Germline V gene lookup returns CDR1 MNHNS and CDR2 SASEGT. The CDR3 extends over 14 amino acids. The CDR3 coding sequence is TGTGCCAGCAGTGCCCTAGACTACTACAATGAGCAGTTCTTC. This codes for CASSALDYYNEQFF.

The table lists this clonotype with a few counts. The CDR3 is CASSLLGVAINEQFF. Written as DNA, the CDR3 is TGCGCCAGCAGCCTCCTCGGGGTAGCGATTAATGAGCAGTTCTTC. The chain is built from TRBV4-1 and TRBJ2-1, with D maybe TRBD2 (5 bases). V lost 4 bases and J lost 7, with 17 bases in between. This CDR3 has 15 residues. Germline CDR1 and CDR2: MGHRA and YSYEKL.

The genes are TRBV4-1 and TRBJ2-1, with TRBD2 matching over 8 bases. This CDR3 has 15 amino acids. V lost 5 bases, J lost 6 bases, and 9 bases stayed unmatched. Per germline, CDR1 MGHRA and CDR2 YSYEKL. Here the CDR3 DNA reads TGCGCCAGCAGCGTTAGCGGGATCAATCTCAATGAGCAGTTCTTC. It encodes CASSVSGINLNEQFF.

About this clonotype itself: A much bigger clone sits one base away, suggesting this may be a read error. The V call is TRBV5-1, the J call TRBJ2-2; 9 bases line up with TRBD2. The CDR3 extends over 18 amino acids. From germline, CDR1 is SGHRS and CDR2 YFSETQ. The CDR3 here is CASSLAPSGTSNTGELCF. In DNA form, the CDR3 reads TGCGCCAGCAGCTTGGCCCCTAGCGGGACCTCGAACACCGGGGAGCTGTGTTTT. Combining the CDR3 with reference TRBV5-1 and TRBJ2-2 gives the whole variable domain KAGVTQTPRYLIKTRGQQVTLSCSPISGHRSVSWYQQTPGQGLQFLFEYFSETQRNKGNFPGRFSGRQFSNSRSEMNVSTLELGDSALYLCASSLAPSGTSNTGELCFGEGSRLTVL.

Many counts were recorded for this clonotype. The CDR3 DNA is TGCGCCAGCAGAATTGGACAGGGAGAAGCTTTCTTT. Its protein product is CASRIGQGEAFF. V and J are TRBV5-1 and TRBJ1-1, with 8 positions matching TRBD1. The CDR3 length is 12 residues. Germline V CDR1 and CDR2: SGHRS, YFSETQ. The J segment lost 8 bases and the V segment lost 5 bases, leaving 5 bases of the junction unmatched. Full variable domain (remainder filled in from reference TRBV5-1 and TRBJ1-1): KAGVTQTPRYLIKTRGQQVTLSCSPISGHRSVSWYQQTPGQGLQFLFEYFSETQRNKGNFPGRFSGRQFSNSRSEMNVSTLELGDSALYLCASRIGQGEAFFGQGTRLTVV.

This clonotype was seen more than once but under ten times. The chain uses TRBV12-3 or TRBV12-4 and TRBJ2-7; possible D gene TRBD1, 6 bases. The CDR3 runs to 13 residues. The V gene lost 1 base and the J gene lost 5 bases, with 9 bases spanning the gap. CDR3 region: CASSLGEGDEQYF. The DNA of the CDR3 is TGTGCCAGCAGTTTAGGAGAGGGGGACGAGCAGTACTTC.

There are a few counts of this clonotype. J is TRBJ2-2 and V is TRBV5-1; D remains ambiguous. CDR1 and CDR2 (germline): SGHRS, YFSETQ. The CDR3 covers 15 residues. V was shortened by 3 bases and J by 1 base, with 10 bases between the two germline ends. The CDR3 loop is CASSSQARNTGELFF. The CDR3, as DNA: TGCGCCAGCAGCTCCCAGGCGCGGAACACCGGGGAGCTGTTTTTT.